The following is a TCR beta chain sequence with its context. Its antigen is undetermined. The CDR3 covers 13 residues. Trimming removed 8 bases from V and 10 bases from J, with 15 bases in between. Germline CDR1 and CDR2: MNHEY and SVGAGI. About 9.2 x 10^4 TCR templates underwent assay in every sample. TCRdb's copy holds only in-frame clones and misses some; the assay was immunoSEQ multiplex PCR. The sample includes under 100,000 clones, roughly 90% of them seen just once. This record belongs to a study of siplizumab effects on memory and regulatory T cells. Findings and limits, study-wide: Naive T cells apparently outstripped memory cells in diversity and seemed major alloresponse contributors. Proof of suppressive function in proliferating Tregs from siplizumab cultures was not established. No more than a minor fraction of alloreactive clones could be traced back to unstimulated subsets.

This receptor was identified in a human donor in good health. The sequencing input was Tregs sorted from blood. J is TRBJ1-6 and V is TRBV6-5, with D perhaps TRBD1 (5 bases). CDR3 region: CASSLRWGSPLHF. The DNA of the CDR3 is TGTGCCAGCTCTCTAAGATGGGGGTCACCCCTCCACTTT.